This T cell receptor (beta chain) appears in the sequencing data of a study of a mutant IDH1 vaccine in newly diagnosed glioma. Study information: Most patients had received both radiotherapy and temozolomide, the prior options being radiotherapy, temozolomide, or both.

Time point described: week 47, end of study. Each vaccine dose was 300 ug of mutant IDH1 20-mer peptide, with topical imiquimod. With regard to this clone: The target antigen is unknown.

TCRdb's copy holds only in-frame clones and misses some; the assay was immunoSEQ multiplex PCR. The sample includes tens of thousands of clones, roughly 82% of them seen just once. The CDR3 covers 13 residues. Trimming cost V 3 bases and J 7 bases; bases outside gene matches: 5. The germline V gene has CDR1 LNHDA and CDR2 SQIVND (reference sequence). The material sequenced was PBMCs, taken from a glioma patient whose treatment included an IDH1 peptide vaccine. The gene calls are TRBV19 and TRBJ1-2; 7 bases are shared with TRBD1. The receptor comes from a man aged 18 to 30 with glioma. Some clones in this sample may be carry-over from other donors' samples. The CDR3 spells CASSILYRGGYTF. The CDR3, as DNA: TGTGCCAGTAGTATCCTCTACAGGGGTGGCTACACCTTC.